These 10 T cell receptor beta chains were sequenced from one sample in a study of T cells in Graves' hyperthyroidism and ophthalmopathy. The CDR3 regions of TCR beta were amplified from RNA transcripts. The TCR CDR3 was amplified in a first-round RT-PCR using the HTBI primer set. MiXCR, run by TCRdb on the multiplex PCR reads, gives a single entry per CDR3 protein. The table records around 290,000 distinct CDR3 sequences, less than 15% of them present only once. The sample consisted of blood. All receptors derive from a woman aged 30 to 39 with Graves' hyperthyroidism that later progressed to Graves' ophthalmopathy.

This clonotype showed up many times. V gene TRBV20-1 combines with J gene TRBJ2-1; 11 bases are shared with TRBD2. The junction had 3 bases not matched to a gene; V was cut back by 6 bases and J by 2 bases. The germline V gene encodes CDR1 DFQATT and CDR2 SNEGSKA (reference sequence). The CDR3 totals 14 residues. This CDR3 is CSAQGLAAYNEQFF. Here the CDR3 DNA reads TGCAGTGCCCAGGGACTAGCGGCCTACAATGAGCAGTTCTTC.

The table lists this clonotype with many counts. V is TRBV20-1 and J is TRBJ2-6, with D uncertain. Trimming pared 0 bases from V and 0 bases from J, leaving 9 bases between. This CDR3 region has 16 residues. CDR1 is DFQATT and CDR2 is SNEGSKA in the germline V gene (reference sequence). The CDR3 protein is CSARDPLNSGANVLTF. CDR3 nucleotide sequence: TGCAGTGCTAGAGATCCGCTGAACTCTGGGGCCAACGTCCTGACTTTC.

This clonotype came up many times. CDR3 DNA: TGTGCCAGCACCCCAGGGGGCACTAACTATGGCTACACCTTC. It translates to CASTPGGTNYGYTF. The V call is TRBV7-9, the J call TRBJ1-2, with 8 nucleotides matching TRBD1. This CDR3 comprises 14 residues. Trimming took 7 bases from V and 0 from J; bases not matched to a gene: 4. Germline V gives CDR1 SEHNR, CDR2 FQNEAQ (reference sequence).

V and J are TRBV11-3 and TRBJ2-2; 9 bases map to TRBD1. From germline, CDR1 is SGHNT and CDR2 YENEEA. CDR3 length: 15 residues. V lost 5 bases, J lost 7 bases, and 8 bases stayed unmatched. The CDR3 coding sequence is TGTGCCAGCAGCACGGGACAGGGAGGTGGCGGGGAGCTGTTTTTT. Its protein product is CASSTGQGGGGELFF.

The rearrangement uses TRBV6-2 or TRBV6-3 and TRBJ2-1; TRBD2 agrees at 11 bases. V dropped 6 bases and J dropped 8; count of bases not matched to a gene: 9. CDR1 is MNHEY and CDR2 is SVGEGT in the germline V gene. This CDR3 is 15 amino acids long. This CDR3 is CASRGSGRARDEQFF. The CDR3, as DNA: TGTGCCAGCAGGGGTAGCGGGAGGGCCCGGGATGAGCAGTTCTTC.

The chain links TRBV7-8 to TRBJ2-2; possible D gene TRBD1, 5 bases. The V gene lost 5 bases and the J gene lost 5 bases, with 15 bases spanning the gap. The CDR3 loop spans 15 amino acids. In germline, CDR1 is SGHVS, CDR2 FQNEAQ. This chain's CDR3 is CASSPRQGGTGELFF. CDR3 in DNA: TGTGCCAGCAGCCCGCGGCAGGGTGGAACCGGGGAGCTGTTTTTT.

In its sample, this clonotype was seen a few times. The CDR3 is CASSIGTGLSYEQYF. The CDR3 bases are TGTGCCAGCAGTATAGGGACAGGACTTTCCTACGAGCAGTACTTC. The gene calls are TRBV6-1 and TRBJ2-7; TRBD1 matches 8 bases. The CDR3 length is 15 residues. Trimming at V came to 5 bases and at J to 1 base, leaving 7 bases not matched to a gene. Germline values: CDR1 MNHNS, CDR2 SASEGT.

Many counts were recorded for this clonotype. This chain uses TRBV28 with TRBJ2-1; D perhaps matches TRBD2 (6 bases). V was clipped by 10 bases and J by 1 base, with 11 bases between them. The germline V gene encodes CDR1 MDHEN and CDR2 SYDVKM. The CDR3 spans 13 residues. CDR3 loop: CATKGLSYNEQFF. CDR3 nucleotide sequence: TGTGCCACTAAGGGACTGTCCTACAATGAGCAGTTCTTC.

CDR3 amino acids: CAISASSGRGTYNEQFF. In DNA, the CDR3 is TGTGCCATCAGTGCGTCTAGCGGGAGGGGTACCTACAATGAGCAGTTCTTC. The chain employs TRBV10-3 and TRBJ2-1; 12 nucleotides match TRBD2. CDR3 length: 17 residues. Germline values: CDR1 ENHRY, CDR2 SYGVKD. J was trimmed by 2 bases and V by 4 bases; bases with no gene match: 6.

This clonotype was picked up many times. The rearrangement uses TRBV7-9 and TRBJ2-7, with a possible D match to TRBD2 (5 bases). Trimming stripped 11 bases from V and 0 bases from J, with 14 bases between. The CDR3 contains 13 residues. Per germline, CDR1 SEHNR and CDR2 FQNEAQ (reference sequence). DNA for the CDR3: TGTGCCGGCGGCCGAGGGAGCTCCTACGAGCAGTACTTC. It is translated as CAGGRGSSYEQYF.